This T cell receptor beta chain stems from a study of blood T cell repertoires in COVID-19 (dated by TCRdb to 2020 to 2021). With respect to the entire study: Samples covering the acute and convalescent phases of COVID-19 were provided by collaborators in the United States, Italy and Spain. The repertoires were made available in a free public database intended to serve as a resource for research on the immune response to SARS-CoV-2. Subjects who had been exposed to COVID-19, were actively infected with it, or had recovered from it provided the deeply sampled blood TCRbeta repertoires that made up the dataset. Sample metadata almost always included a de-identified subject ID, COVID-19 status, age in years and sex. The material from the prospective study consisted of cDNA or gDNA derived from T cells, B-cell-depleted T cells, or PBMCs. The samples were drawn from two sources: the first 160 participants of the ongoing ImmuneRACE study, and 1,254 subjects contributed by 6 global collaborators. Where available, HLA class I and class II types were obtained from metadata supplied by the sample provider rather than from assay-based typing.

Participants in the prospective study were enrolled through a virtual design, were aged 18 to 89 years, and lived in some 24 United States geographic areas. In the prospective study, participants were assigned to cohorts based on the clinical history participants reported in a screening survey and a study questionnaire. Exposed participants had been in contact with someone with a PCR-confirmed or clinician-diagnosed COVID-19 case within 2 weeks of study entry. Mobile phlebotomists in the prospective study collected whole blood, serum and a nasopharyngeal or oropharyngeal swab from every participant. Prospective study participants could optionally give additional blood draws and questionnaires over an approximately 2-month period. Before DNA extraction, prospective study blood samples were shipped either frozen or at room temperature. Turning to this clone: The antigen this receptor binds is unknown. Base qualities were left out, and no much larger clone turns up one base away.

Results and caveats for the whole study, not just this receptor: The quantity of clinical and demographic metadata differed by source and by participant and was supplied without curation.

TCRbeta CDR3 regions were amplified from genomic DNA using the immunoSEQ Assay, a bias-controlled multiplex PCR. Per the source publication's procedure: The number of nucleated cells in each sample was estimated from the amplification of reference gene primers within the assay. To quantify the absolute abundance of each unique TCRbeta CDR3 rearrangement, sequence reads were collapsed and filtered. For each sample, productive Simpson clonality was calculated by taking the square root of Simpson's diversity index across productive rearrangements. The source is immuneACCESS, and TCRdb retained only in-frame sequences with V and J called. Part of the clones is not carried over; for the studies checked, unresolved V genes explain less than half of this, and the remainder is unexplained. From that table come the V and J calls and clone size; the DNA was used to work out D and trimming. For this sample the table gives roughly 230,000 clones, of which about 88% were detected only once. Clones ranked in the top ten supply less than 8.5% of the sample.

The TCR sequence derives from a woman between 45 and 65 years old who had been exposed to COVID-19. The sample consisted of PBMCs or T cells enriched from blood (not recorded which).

DNA sequence: TGTGCCAGCAGTGCTACAGGGGGCTGGGGCTACACCTTC. Its translation is CASSATGGWGYTF. The rearrangement combines TRBV6-4 with TRBJ1-2, and 9 junctional nucleotides match TRBD1. Counted from cysteine to phenylalanine, this CDR3 has 13 amino acids. The DNA shown is the 39-base CDR3, in frame from base 1. The germline V gene yields MRHNA for CDR1 and SNTAGT for CDR2. From V the trimming removes 4 bases and from J it removes 8 bases, while the gene matches leave 5 bases of the junction unaccounted for.